This T cell receptor (beta chain) was identified in a study of molecular identifiers for immune sequencing clone quantification. For bulk TCR libraries, previously described methods and listed TCR primers were used. TCRdb re-analysed the PCR reads in MiXCR, keeping a single row per CDR3 protein. Found here are about half a million distinct CDR3 sequences, 25% of them singletons; the top ten hold roughly 0.77%. With 10%, 30% or 50% of RNA, 20,000 to 1,000,000 naive CD8 T cells were sequenced. For naive CD8 T cells, sorting used the CD8+CD4-CCR7+CD45RA+ phenotype. Details on this clonotype: The target antigen is unknown. A read error is possible here, since a much larger clone lies one base away. It is unclear where the CDR3 begins or ends on the DNA, so no DNA is shown, and the CDR3 is as TCRdb lists it.

CDR1 and CDR2 from the germline V gene are MDHEN and SYDVKM. The CDR3 contains 15 residues when both ends are counted. Findings of the study overall: Clonotypes topping 20 RNA copies carried over 97% of effector molecules but under 1% of naive ones.

This chain joins TRBV28 and TRBJ1-5; the DNA was not used to check the table's D call, TRBD1. Sample: naive CD8+ T cells from blood, with Jurkat cell RNA spiked in. The subset was: FACS-sorted CD8+CD4-CCR7+CD45RA+ naive T cells. The TCR comes from a human donor in good health. Some libraries in this study had Jurkat cell RNA spiked in. This CDR3 is CASSFWGLGNQPPHF.